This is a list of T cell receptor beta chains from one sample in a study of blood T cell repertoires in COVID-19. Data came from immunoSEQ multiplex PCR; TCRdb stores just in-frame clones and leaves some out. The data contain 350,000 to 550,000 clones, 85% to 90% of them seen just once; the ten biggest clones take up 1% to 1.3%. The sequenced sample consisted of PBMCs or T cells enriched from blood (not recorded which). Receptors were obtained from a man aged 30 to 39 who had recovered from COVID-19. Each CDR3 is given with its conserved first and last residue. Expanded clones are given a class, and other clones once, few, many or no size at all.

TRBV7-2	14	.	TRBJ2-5	CASSLVRGQETQYF
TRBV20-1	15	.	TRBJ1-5	CSASRGQVSNQPQHF
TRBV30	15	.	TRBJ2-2	CAWEVGLPGTGELFF
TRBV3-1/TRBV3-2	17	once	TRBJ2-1	CASSHIPLAGGGNEQFF
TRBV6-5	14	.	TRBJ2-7	CASSYSTEDYEQYF
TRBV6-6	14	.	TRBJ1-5	CASSRAYSNQPQHF
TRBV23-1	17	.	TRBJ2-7	CASSQTAQNQSSYEQYF
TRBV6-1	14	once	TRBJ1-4	CASSEIPGGEKLFF
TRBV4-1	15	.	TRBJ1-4	CASSQEDRFWEKLFF
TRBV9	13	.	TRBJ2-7	CASSPRVIGEQYF
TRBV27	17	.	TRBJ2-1	CASKGDLAPSSYNEQFF
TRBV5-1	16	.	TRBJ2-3	CASRNLGQGMPDTQYF
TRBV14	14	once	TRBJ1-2	CASSLLGTGYGYTF
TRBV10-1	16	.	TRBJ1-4	CASSEFRGETNEKLFF
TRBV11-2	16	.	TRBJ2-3	CASTLLAGPSTDTQYF
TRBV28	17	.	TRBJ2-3	CASSPPPRITGGDTQYF
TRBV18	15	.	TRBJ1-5	CASSPGDRGGRTQHF
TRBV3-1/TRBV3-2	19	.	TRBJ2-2	CASSRRGLAGASPVSELFF
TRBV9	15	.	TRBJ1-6	CASSVTGGANSPLHF
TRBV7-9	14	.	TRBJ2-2	CASSLAGWPGELFF
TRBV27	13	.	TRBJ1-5	CASSLYNDQPQHF
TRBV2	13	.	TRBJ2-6	CARDRAGANVLTF
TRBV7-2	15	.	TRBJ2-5	CASSFGLAGRETQYF
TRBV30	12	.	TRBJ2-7	CAWNVGGHEQYF
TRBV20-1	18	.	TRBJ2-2	CSASPRQVAGVGTGELFF
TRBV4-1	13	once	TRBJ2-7	CASSQVAAYEQYF
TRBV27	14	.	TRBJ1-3	CASSPGFAGNTIYF
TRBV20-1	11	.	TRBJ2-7	CSAEVTYEQYF
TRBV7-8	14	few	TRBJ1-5	CASSLNQNNQPQHF
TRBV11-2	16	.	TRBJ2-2	CASSQSRPPNTGELFF
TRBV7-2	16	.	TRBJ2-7	CASSLTVGSGIYEQYF
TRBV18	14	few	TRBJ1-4	CASSPANRDSKLFF
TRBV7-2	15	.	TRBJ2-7	CASSPSYFSSYEQYF
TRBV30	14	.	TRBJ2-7	CAWSADRARNEQYF
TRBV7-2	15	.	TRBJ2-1	CASTARTSGSHEQFF
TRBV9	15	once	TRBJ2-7	CASSVALDSSYEQYF
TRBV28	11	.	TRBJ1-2	CASSFSRGYTF
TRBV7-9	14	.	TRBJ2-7	CASSLETGLGEQYF
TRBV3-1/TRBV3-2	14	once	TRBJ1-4	CASSQTGGVEKLFF
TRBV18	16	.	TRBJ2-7	CASSPPSSGRTYEQYF
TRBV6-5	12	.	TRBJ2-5	CASSSPGGTQYF
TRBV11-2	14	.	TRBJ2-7	CASSPSLASYEQYF
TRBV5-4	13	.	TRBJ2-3	CASSPGDTDTQYF
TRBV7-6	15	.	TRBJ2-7	CASSPSGLGSYEQYF
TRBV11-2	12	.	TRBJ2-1	CASNRRGNEQFF